Listed below are T cell receptor beta chains from one sample, sequenced in a study of CD8+ T cells in alopecia areata. TCRdb's copy holds only in-frame clones and misses some; the assay was immunoSEQ multiplex PCR. This sample has approximately 180,000 clones, with approximately 57% found just once. This sample comprised CD4+ T cells sorted from blood, obtained at week 24, from a patient treated with tofacitinib. These receptors all come from a human donor with alopecia areata. The CDR3 runs from the conserved cysteine through the conserved F or W. D genes are given only for firm matches. The size field is filled for only some rows; it gives once, few, many or a size class.

D gene	clone size	V gene	J gene	CDR3 length	CDR3 DNA	CDR3 protein
-	-	TRBV19	TRBJ2-7	14	TGTGCCAGTAGTAGAGACCCACAGGGCGGCGAGCAGTACTTC	CASSRDPQGGEQYF
-	many	TRBV4-1	TRBJ2-7	17	TGCGCCAGCAGCCAAGCCGATTTTCTCGGGGCCGACTACGAGCAGTACTTC	CASSQADFLGADYEQYF
-	-	TRBV29-1	TRBJ1-1	14	TGCAGCGTTGAAGGACTCAGGCTGAACACTGAAGCTTTCTTT	CSVEGLRLNTEAFF
-	-	TRBV9	TRBJ1-5	17	TGTGCCAGCAGCGGGGGTGAGGAAGCCCTTTCCAATCAGCCCCAGCATTTT	CASSGGEEALSNQPQHF
-	-	TRBV30	TRBJ1-1	13	TGTGCCTGGACCTTGGGGGCTGACACTGAAGCTTTCTTT	CAWTLGADTEAFF
-	-	TRBV4-2	TRBJ2-5	14	TGTGCCAGCAGCCAAGATAAGCGAGGGGAGACCCAGTACTTC	CASSQDKRGETQYF
-	-	TRBV30	TRBJ2-5	14	TGTGCCTGGAAGGGCCTGAACTTTCAAGAGACCCAGTACTTC	CAWKGLNFQETQYF
TRBD2	once	TRBV29-1	TRBJ2-1	12	TGCAGCGTAAGGCGGGGGTTCGATGAGCAGTTCTTC	CSVRRGFDEQFF
-	-	TRBV5-1	TRBJ2-1	14	TGCGCCAGCAGCTTGGCCTTACAGACCAATGAGCAGTTCTTC	CASSLALQTNEQFF
TRBD1	-	TRBV29-1	TRBJ2-1	11	TGCAACGTGGACAGGGGGCAAGGGCAGTTCTTC	CNVDRGQGQFF
-	few	TRBV15	TRBJ2-2	15	TGTGCCACCAGCGGATTCGGGGGGAACACCGGGGAGCTGTTTTTT	CATSGFGGNTGELFF
-	-	TRBV6-1	TRBJ2-7	17	TGTGCCAGCAGTGCCACGTCCACAGGACATATGACCTACGAGCAGTACTTC	CASSATSTGHMTYEQYF